This TCR beta chain was identified in a study of vaccination and CD4 T cells after COVID-19. The overall study: Median time from COVID diagnosis to post-COVID sampling was over 85 days (35 to 161). In culture, cells were exposed to overlapping spike peptides from SARS-CoV-2, HCoV-NL63, HCoV-OC43 and HCoV-229E.

The junction had 11 bases not matched to a gene; V was cut back by 5 bases and J by 0 bases. The CDR3 spans 16 residues. Per the germline V gene, CDR1 is DFQATT and CDR2 is SNEGSKA (reference sequence). Treatment of the sample: approximately nine-day PBMC culture with coronavirus spike peptide pools or control peptides (ViraFEST assay). Healthy people given the vaccine had no prior SARS-CoV-2 infection (nucleocapsid antibodies were negative before and after vaccination). This clonotype was detected only a few times. The antigen is not known. Sequence data for DNA of cultured CD4+ T cells were generated by the Oncomine TCR Beta short-read assay. After culture, CD4+ T cells served as the source for genomic DNA extraction. TCRdb re-called the PCR reads through MiXCR, storing one row per CDR3 protein. This table holds 20,000 to 25,000 distinct CDR3 sequences, over 55% found once.

The source was CD4+ T cells from blood, cultured in vitro, collected after SARS-CoV-2 vaccination. The V and J genes are TRBV20-1 and TRBJ1-1; 8 nucleotides align to TRBD1. The sequence was collected from a human donor who received a COVID-19 vaccine. DNA of the CDR3: TGCAGTGCTCGGGACAGGAGGGTTGAGTTGAACACTGAAGCTTTCTTT. Translation gives CSARDRRVELNTEAFF.